The 15 T cell receptor beta chains below were found in one sample sequenced in a study of blood T cell repertoires in COVID-19. The assay was immunoSEQ multiplex PCR, and TCRdb's table has in-frame clones only and misses some. The sample gives about 140,000 clones, 88% of which show up once; more than 1.5% is in the top ten. Sequencing was performed on peripheral blood. Every receptor here comes from a woman aged 60-70 years with acute or convalescent COVID-19.

The genes are TRBV19 and TRBJ2-1, with D possibly matching TRBD2 (6 bases). This CDR3 contains 14 residues. V was pared by 10 bases and J by 6 bases, with 19 bases between. Per germline, CDR1 LNHDA and CDR2 SQIVND (reference sequence). CDR3 protein: CATSGGYSGNEQFF. The CDR3 DNA follows: TGTGCCACTTCCGGGGGATACTCCGGCAATGAGCAGTTCTTC.

The rearrangement joins TRBV7-3 to TRBJ2-2; possibly TRBD1 for D (6 bases). The V and J ends lost 1 base and 4 bases respectively, with 13 bases between them. Germline CDR1 reads SGHTA; CDR2 reads FQGTGA. This CDR3 region has 16 residues. Here the CDR3 reads CASSLISGVPTGELFF. In DNA, the CDR3 is TGTGCCAGCAGCTTAATCTCAGGGGTCCCCACCGGGGAGCTGTTTTTT.

The chain has TRBV7-6 and TRBJ2-7; 7 positions agree with TRBD1. The V and J ends lost 5 bases and 12 bases, in that order; junction bases with no gene match: 13. Germline CDR1 and CDR2: SGHVS and FNYEAQ. The CDR3 has 13 residues. CDR3 in DNA: TGTGCCAGCAGCCTACAGGGGACAGCTCTACTGTACTTC. Its translation is CASSLQGTALLYF.

CDR3 residues: CASSYSIVRTYEQYF. The CDR3 DNA reads TGTGCCAGCAGTTACTCGATAGTCAGGACCTACGAGCAGTACTTC. The chain couples TRBV6-5 to TRBJ2-7, with D unclear. This CDR3 has 15 residues. CDR1 and CDR2 (germline): MNHEY, SVGAGI. Trimming stripped 0 bases from V and 2 bases from J, with 11 bases between.

V and J are TRBV3-1 (or the pseudogene TRBV3-2) and TRBJ1-5; 9 bases map to TRBD1. Germline V lookup: CDR1 LGHDT, CDR2 YNNKEL (reference sequence). V was pared by 3 bases and J by 4 bases, with 4 bases of the junction left unmatched. The CDR3 sequence is 15 residues long. DNA for the CDR3: TGTGCCAGCAGCCACCGGGACAGGGAAAATCAGCCCCAGCATTTT. The encoded protein is CASSHRDRENQPQHF.

The chain is built from TRBV9 and TRBJ2-3; the D gene is possibly TRBD2 (5 bases). Germline V gene sequence: CDR1 SGDLS, CDR2 YYNGEE. The CDR3 spans 14 residues. Between the trimmed V and J ends, which lost 1 base and 1 base, there was a span of 7 bases. The chain's CDR3 is CASSVLGGTDTQYF. The CDR3 bases are TGTGCCAGCAGCGTACTCGGGGGCACAGATACGCAGTATTTT.

The V call is TRBV9, the J call TRBJ2-3; TRBD2 matches at 8 bases. CDR1 and CDR2 from the germline V gene are SGDLS and YYNGEE. Trimming took 3 bases from V and 7 from J; bases not matched to a gene: 7. The CDR3 runs 14 residues. The CDR3 DNA reads as TGTGCCAGCAGCGATGACGGGGGGGCACATACGCAGTATTTT. Its translation is CASSDDGGAHTQYF.

This chain links TRBV20-1 with TRBJ2-1; 7 positions match TRBD2. This CDR3 contains 14 residues. Trimming took 3 bases from V and 8 from J; bases not matched to a gene: 10. Germline V gene sequence: CDR1 DFQATT, CDR2 SNEGSKA (reference sequence). This chain's CDR3 is CSASRFGGTDEQFF. The DNA of the CDR3 is TGCAGTGCTAGTCGATTCGGGGGGACGGATGAGCAGTTCTTC.

This sequence joins TRBV19 and TRBJ2-1, with 16 bases identical to TRBD2. Germline-derived CDR1 and CDR2 are LNHDA and SQIVND (reference sequence). The V segment lost 5 bases and the J segment 8 bases; nucleotides outside the gene matches: 12. The CDR3 is 18 residues long. The CDR3 DNA reads TGTGCCAGTAGTTTTGTCCCGGGACTAGCGGGGGGGCCAGATGAGCAGTTCTTC. Translating gives CASSFVPGLAGGPDEQFF.

This clone showed up just once. This rearrangement joins TRBV7-2 to TRBJ1-2; D is possibly TRBD1 (6 bases). CDR3 length: 16 residues. The germline V and J ends were trimmed by 1 base and 4 bases, with 16 bases remaining between them. Germline V gene sequence: CDR1 SGHTA, CDR2 FQGNSA. The CDR3, as DNA: TGTGCCAGCAGCTTAGATTTGGGGCGGACAGCCTATGGCTACACCTTC. Its protein product is CASSLDLGRTAYGYTF.

This chain uses TRBV10-3 with TRBJ2-1; D unclear. V lost 0 bases to trimming and J lost 4 bases, with 10 bases between them. Germline-derived CDR1 and CDR2 are ENHRY and SYGVKD. The CDR3 is made up of 15 amino acids. DNA for the CDR3: TGTGCCATCAGTGAGTCTTTAGAATTTTACAATGAGCAGTTCTTC. This translates into CAISESLEFYNEQFF.

The count of this clone is one. This chain connects TRBV4-2 to TRBJ1-6, with a possible D match to TRBD1 (6 bases). Per the germline V gene, CDR1 is LGHNA and CDR2 is YNFKEQ. The CDR3 contains 15 residues. V was shortened by 4 bases and J by 8 bases, with 15 bases between the two germline ends. CDR3 in DNA: TGTGCCAGCAGCCTGAGGGGGGCGGGGGATTCACCCCTCCACTTT. It encodes CASSLRGAGDSPLHF.

CDR3 nucleotide sequence: TGTGCCACCAGTGACACCCGAGGACAGGGCACCGGGGAGCTGTTTTTT. Translation gives CATSDTRGQGTGELFF. The chain links TRBV24-1 to TRBJ2-2; 8 bases match TRBD1. V dropped 4 bases and J dropped 4; count of bases not matched to a gene: 7. CDR1 and CDR2 from the germline V gene are KGHDR and SFDVKD. The CDR3 spans 16 residues.

This clone showed up just once. The CDR3 spells CASSQDPSVFGYTF. Written as DNA, the CDR3 is TGTGCCAGCAGCCAAGACCCCTCCGTCTTTGGCTACACCTTC. The chain uses TRBV3-1 (or the pseudogene TRBV3-2) and TRBJ1-2; the D is unclear. V was cut by 0 bases and J by 7 bases, with 12 bases left in between. The germline V gene has CDR1 LGHDT and CDR2 YNNKEL (reference sequence). The CDR3 extends over 14 amino acids.

The V and J genes are TRBV6-1 and TRBJ1-2, with no clear D. V was cut by 2 bases and J by 7 bases, with 14 bases left in between. This CDR3 is built from 14 residues. Germline CDR1 reads MNHNS; CDR2 reads SASEGT. CDR3 DNA sequence: TGTGCCAGCAGTGAAATCCCCAATGAGGGTGGCTACACCTTC. It translates to CASSEIPNEGGYTF.